This T cell receptor beta chain was sequenced during a study of preoperative IRX-2 immunotherapy in early breast cancer (dated by TCRdb to between 2018 and 2020). Per the publication, the treatment or condition label means: preoperative locoregional IRX-2 cytokine immunotherapy. The samples were obtained from a phase Ib study that tested preoperative, locoregional IRX-2 cytokine immunotherapy designed to prime immune responses. The donors were early-stage breast cancer patients who were given IRX-2 prior to surgery. The library relied on the immunoSEQ multiplex PCR assay. TCRdb's version of the immuneACCESS table is confined to in-frame rearrangements and falls short of the full clone set. An unresolved V gene accounts for under half of the shortfall where checked; the remainder is of unknown origin. The sample contains tens of thousands of clones, about 77% of them found a single time. The top ten hold around 2.2% of the sample.

The CDR3 runs 15 amino acids, cysteine and phenylalanine included. Of all the DNA, just the CDR3 is kept, 45 bases in frame from base 1. The germline V gene (reference sequence) supplies CDR1 LNHNV and CDR2 YYDKDF. Regarding this clone: No antigen is known for it. Sequence at one end of the junction differs from germline and may be a read error.

The sample in question was lymph node tissue, obtained before IRX-2 immunotherapy. The receptor's source is a human donor with breast cancer. Here the chain combines TRBV15 and TRBJ2-7; 11 bases in the middle match TRBD1. The sequence in DNA is TGTGCCAGCAGCTTGGCGGGACAGGGGGTCGCCGAGCAGTACTTC. Its protein product is CASSLAGQGVAEQYF.